The 12 T cell receptor beta chains reported below all come from one sample, sequenced in a study of T-cell memory formation after mild COVID-19. One entry per CDR3 protein results from TCRdb running MiXCR on the 5' RACE reads. The table shows 350,000 to 500,000 distinct CDR3 sequences, with more than 15% occurring only once. Sequenced input: PBMCs or a T cell subset sorted from them (not recorded which). The receptors were gathered from a man between 18 and 35 years old who had mild COVID-19 (a few samples of this study predate the infection). Cell type and time point are not known.

The chain joins TRBV29-1 to TRBJ2-5; unclear D gene. CDR1 and CDR2 (germline): SQVTM, ANQGSEA. The length of the CDR3 is 12 residues. V was trimmed by 4 bases and J by 7 bases, leaving 13 bases between them. The DNA of the CDR3 is TGCAGCGTTGTGTCCTTGCGTGGGACCCAGTACTTC. Its translation is CSVVSLRGTQYF. The full variable domain, completed using reference TRBV29-1 and TRBJ2-5, is SAVISQKPSRDICQRGTSLTIQCQVDSQVTMMFWYRQQPGQSLTLIATANQGSEATYESGFVIDKFPISRPNLTFSTLTVSNMSPEDSSIYLCSVVSLRGTQYFGPGTRLLVL.

In regard to this clonotype: A junction end diverges from the germline sequence, so it may reflect a read error. The genes are TRBV7-2 and TRBJ1-6, with 7 bases that match TRBD1. The germline gives CDR1 SGHTA, CDR2 FQGNSA. CDR3 length: 14 residues. The CDR3 reads CASGLGQWNSPLHF. The CDR3 region has the DNA TGTGCCAGCGGCTTGGGACAGTGGAATTCACCCCTCCACTTT.

V usage is TRBV6-5 and J usage is TRBJ2-3; weak D call: TRBD2 (6 bases). Germline V gives CDR1 MNHEY, CDR2 SVGAGI. The CDR3 runs to 15 residues. With 5 bases removed from V and 2 bases from J, the gap between germline ends came to 14 bases. The CDR3 DNA reads TGTGCCAGCAGTCTACGCGGGACCTTCACAGATACGCAGTATTTT. Encoded protein: CASSLRGTFTDTQYF.

This clonotype was observed a handful of times. The rearrangement uses TRBV7-9 and TRBJ2-6, with 8 bases matching TRBD1. V was clipped by 5 bases and J by 0 bases; unmatched bases: 6. CDR1 and CDR2 from the germline V gene are SEHNR and FQNEAQ (reference sequence). This CDR3 has 17 amino acids. The DNA for the CDR3 is TGTGCCAGCAGCCTCCGGACAGGGCGCTCTGGGGCCAACGTCCTGACTTTC. Amino acid sequence: CASSLRTGRSGANVLTF.

The V call is TRBV12-3 or TRBV12-4, the J call TRBJ1-2; 9 nucleotides match TRBD1. V gave up 5 bases and J gave up 1 base; unmatched junction bases: 5. The CDR3 runs 15 residues. The CDR3 sequence: CASSPRDRVNYGYTF. In nucleotides, the CDR3 is TGTGCCAGCAGTCCGAGGGACAGGGTTAACTATGGCTACACCTTC.

The chain uses TRBV6-5 and TRBJ1-5; 9 bases map to TRBD1. V lost 6 bases and J lost 7; bases outside the gene matches: 10. The CDR3 is 15 amino acids. Germline lookup yields CDR1 MNHEY and CDR2 SVGAGI. The CDR3 region is CASSPGTGINQPQHF. CDR3 bases: TGTGCCAGCAGCCCCGGGACAGGGATCAACCAGCCCCAGCATTTT.

This clonotype was picked up a small number of times. This chain links TRBV12-3 or TRBV12-4 with TRBJ2-3; D is unresolved. The CDR3 covers 11 residues. V dropped 7 bases and J dropped 6 bases, with 8 bases sitting between them. CDR3 bases: TGTGCCAGCAAAGTAGGCGATACGCAGTATTTT. This encodes CASKVGDTQYF.

The V gene is TRBV11-1, the J gene TRBJ1-1; 12 bases agree with TRBD1. The trim removed 5 bases at V and 8 bases at J, leaving 9 bases unmatched. This CDR3 spans 15 amino acids. The germline gives CDR1 SGHAT, CDR2 FQDESV (reference sequence). As DNA, the CDR3 is TGTGCCAGCAGCCCTCGGGACAGGGGGCGTAGAGAAGCTTTCTTT. Translated, it gives CASSPRDRGRREAFF. The complete variable domain, with remaining parts taken from reference TRBV11-1 and TRBJ1-1, reads EAEVAQSPRYKITEKSQAVAFWCDPISGHATLYWYRQILGQGPELLVQFQDESVVDDSQLPKDRFSAERLKGVDSTLKIQPAELGDSAMYLCASSPRDRGRREAFFGQGTRLTVV.

This rearrangement joins TRBV11-2 to TRBJ2-1, with 8 bases identical to TRBD2. Germline V gives CDR1 SGHAT, CDR2 FQNNGV. The CDR3 extends over 12 amino acids. Trimming at V came to 1 base and at J to 15 bases, leaving 5 bases not matched to a gene. In DNA, the CDR3 is TGTGCCAGCAGCTTAGCGGGGGGGCCTTTGTTCTTC. This gives the protein CASSLAGGPLFF.

There are many counts of this clonotype. The chain couples TRBV15 to TRBJ2-7; D perhaps matches TRBD1 (5 bases). The germline V and J ends were trimmed by 1 base and 6 bases, with 19 bases remaining between them. The CDR3 has 16 amino acids. Per the germline V gene, CDR1 is LNHNV and CDR2 is YYDKDF (reference sequence). CDR3 nucleotide sequence: TGTGCCACCAGCAGAGTAATGGCAGGGCGAACTGGCGAGCAGTACTTC. This codes for CATSRVMAGRTGEQYF.

Only a few counts were recorded for this clonotype. The chain carries TRBV10-3 and TRBJ2-5, with D perhaps matching TRBD1 (6 bases). CDR1 and CDR2 (germline): ENHRY, SYGVKD. The CDR3 runs 14 residues. The ends were cut back, 5 bases at V and 2 bases at J, with 12 bases in the middle. The CDR3 is CAISPDRLQETQYF. Written as DNA, the CDR3 is TGTGCCATCAGTCCGGACAGATTACAAGAGACCCAGTACTTC.

This clonotype was recorded a few times. The rearrangement links TRBV25-1 to TRBJ1-2; D may be TRBD1 (5 bases). The CDR3 is made up of 14 amino acids. Trimming stripped 3 bases from V and 4 bases from J, with 12 bases between. Germline CDR1 reads MGHDK; CDR2 reads SYGVNS. The CDR3 protein is CASSETGGGYGYTF. CDR3 nucleotide sequence: TGTGCCAGCAGTGAGACCGGGGGAGGCTATGGCTACACCTTC.